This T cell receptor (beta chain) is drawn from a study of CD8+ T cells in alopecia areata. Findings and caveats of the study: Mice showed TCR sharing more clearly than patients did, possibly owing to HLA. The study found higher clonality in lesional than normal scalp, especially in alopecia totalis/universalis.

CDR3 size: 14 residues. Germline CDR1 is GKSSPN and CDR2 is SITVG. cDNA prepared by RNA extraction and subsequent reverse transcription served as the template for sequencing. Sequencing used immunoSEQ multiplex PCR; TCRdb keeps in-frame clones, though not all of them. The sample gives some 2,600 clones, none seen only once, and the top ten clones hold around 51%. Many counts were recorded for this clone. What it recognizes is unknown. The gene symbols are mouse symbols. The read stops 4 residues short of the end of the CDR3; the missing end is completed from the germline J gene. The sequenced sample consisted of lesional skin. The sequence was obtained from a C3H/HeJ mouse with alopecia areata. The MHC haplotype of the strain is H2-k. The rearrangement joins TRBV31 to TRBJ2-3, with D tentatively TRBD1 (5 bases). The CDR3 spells CAWSLAPGIETLYF. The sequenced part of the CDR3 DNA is TGTGCCTGGAGTCTAGCTCCAGGGATAGAA.